This T cell receptor (beta chain) was observed in a study of cytomegalovirus exposure and HLA in healthy donors. Points from the study as a whole: Later analysis indicated greater clonal expansion among HLA-associated TCR beta chains than among equally common other chains.

The PCR contained 60 Vbeta and 13 Jbeta primers. Clones were read by immunoSEQ multiplex PCR, and TCRdb kept only the in-frame ones, dropping some. This repertoire shows around 150,000 clones, approximately 80% found once; its top ten account for approximately 4.8%. The germline V and J ends were trimmed by 1 base and 1 base, with 10 bases remaining between them. CDR3 length: 15 amino acids. Germline loops: CDR1 SGHVS, CDR2 FNYEAQ. With respect to this clone: Its target is not known.

The sequence was collected from a man under 40 in good health and CMV-seronegative. The material sequenced was PBMCs. The chain couples TRBV7-6 to TRBJ2-5; D is possibly TRBD2 (6 bases). The CDR3 sequence is CASSLGGTGQETQYF. In nucleotides, the CDR3 is TGTGCCAGCAGCTTAGGAGGGACTGGCCAAGAGACCCAGTACTTC. The full variable domain, with the rest looked up from reference TRBV7-6 and TRBJ2-5, is GAGVSQSPRYKVTKRGQDVALRCDPISGHVSLYWYRQALGQGPEFLTYFNYEAQQDKSGLPNDRFSAERPEGSISTLTIQRTEQRDSAMYRCASSLGGTGQETQYFGPGTRLLVL.